This passage covers 24 T cell receptor beta chains from one sample sequenced in a study of glioma-infiltrating T cells after dendritic cell vaccination. The time point was: after dendritic cell vaccination, including at tumor progression/relapse. This table comes from immunoSEQ multiplex PCR, and its TCRdb copy is limited to in-frame clones, with some not included. The data show roughly 60,000 clones, with over 75% seen just once and about 9% held by the top ten. The sample here was blood, taken after dendritic cell vaccination. Every receptor here comes from a human donor with glioblastoma.

The chain carries TRBV7-6 and TRBJ1-1, with D maybe TRBD1 (5 bases). CDR3 size: 14 residues. The V and J ends lost 5 bases and 4 bases respectively, with 14 bases between them. Germline lookup yields CDR1 SGHVS and CDR2 FNYEAQ. CDR3 sequence: CASSPIRGSTEAFF. The CDR3 DNA follows: TGTGCCAGCAGCCCGATAAGGGGCAGCACTGAAGCTTTCTTT.

The chain has TRBV7-8 and TRBJ2-5, with D perhaps TRBD2 (5 bases). The J call may be in error: the DNA end matches TRBJ2-7 better. CDR1 and CDR2 (germline): SGHVS, FQNEAQ. The CDR3 length is 13 residues. The CDR3: CASSLRGFNEQYF. The CDR3, as DNA: TGTGCCAGCAGCTTACGCGGGTTTAACGAGCAGTACTTC.

CDR3 nucleotide sequence: TGTGCCAGCAGCGTAGAACTAGAATGGGTTGAGCAGTTCTTC. Encoded protein: CASSVELEWVEQFF. V usage is TRBV9 and J usage is TRBJ2-1, with a weak D call TRBD2 (5 bases). Germline CDR1 SGDLS, CDR2 YYNGEE. The CDR3 consists of 14 residues. Deletions cut 0 bases from V and 9 bases from J, with 13 bases between.

The CDR3 nucleotides are TGCGCCAGCAGCCAAGAGGTGGGGCGGAGCTATGGCTACACCTTC. It is translated as CASSQEVGRSYGYTF. The genes are TRBV4-1 and TRBJ1-2; D may be TRBD1 (5 bases). Between the trimmed V and J ends, which lost 0 bases and 4 bases, there was a span of 12 bases. The V gene's germline CDR1 is MGHRA and CDR2 YSYEKL. The length of the CDR3 is 15 residues.

The CDR3 DNA sequence: TGTGCCTGGAGGGAGTGGAACACAGATACGCAGTATTTT. This sequence encodes CAWREWNTDTQYF. This chain connects TRBV30 to TRBJ2-3; D remains ambiguous. Germline V gives CDR1 GTSNPN, CDR2 SVGIG (reference sequence). V was shortened by 3 bases and J by 2 bases, with 9 bases between the two germline ends. The CDR3 spans 13 residues.

The chain employs TRBV30 and TRBJ1-6; 8 bases map to TRBD1. Germline assignment: CDR1 GTSNPN and CDR2 SVGIG (reference sequence). This CDR3 comprises 13 residues. Trimming took 5 bases from V and 7 from J; bases not matched to a gene: 4. CDR3 sequence: CAWAGQANSPLHF. The CDR3 DNA reads as TGTGCCTGGGCGGGACAGGCAAATTCACCCCTCCACTTT.

This clone was detected a few times. This chain's CDR3 is CASSLGQGLTNEQFF. The CDR3 nucleotides are TGTGCCAGCAGTTTGGGACAGGGGCTAACCAATGAGCAGTTCTTC. This chain uses TRBV28 with TRBJ2-1; 10 positions match TRBD1. The germline V gene encodes CDR1 MDHEN and CDR2 SYDVKM. The CDR3 runs to 15 residues. J was trimmed by 6 bases and V by 3 bases; bases with no gene match: 5. Full variable domain (outside the CDR3, taken from reference TRBV28 and TRBJ2-1): DVKVTQSSRYLVKRTGEKVFLECVQDMDHENMFWYRQDPGLGLRLIYFSYDVKMKEKGDIPEGYSVSREKKERFSLILESASTNQTSMYLCASSLGQGLTNEQFFGPGTRLTVL.

The chain has TRBV29-1 and TRBJ1-1; 11 bases are a match to TRBD1. J gave up 5 bases and V 4 bases, and 6 bases lay outside the gene matches. From germline, CDR1 is SQVTM and CDR2 ANQGSEA. The CDR3 is 14 amino acids. DNA of the CDR3: TGCAGCGTTGTCCTGGACAGGGGGCGAACTGAAGCTTTCTTT. Amino acid sequence: CSVVLDRGRTEAFF.

The V and J genes are TRBV10-3 and TRBJ2-7; D might be TRBD2 (6 bases). Germline V gene sequence: CDR1 ENHRY, CDR2 SYGVKD. CDR3 size: 14 residues. V was clipped by 6 bases and J by 3 bases, with 15 bases between them. The CDR3 protein is CAISPTGTGYEQYF. Here the CDR3 DNA reads TGTGCCATCAGCCCAACCGGGACTGGCTACGAGCAGTACTTC.

Notes on this clone: The junction departs from the called germline gene at one end, perhaps through a read error. This chain connects TRBV7-7 to TRBJ2-2, with D maybe TRBD1 (5 bases). This CDR3 contains 15 residues. Germline CDR1 SSHAT, CDR2 FNYEAQ (reference sequence). The CDR3 reads CASTKVDSNTGELFF. The CDR3 bases are TGTGCTAGCACCAAGGTAGACAGTAACACCGGGGAGCTGTTTTTT.

This clone was counted once. This chain links TRBV5-1 with TRBJ2-5; 9 bases agree with TRBD2. This CDR3 has 17 residues. Germline-derived CDR1 and CDR2 are SGHRS and YFSETQ. The V gene end was trimmed by 0 bases and the J gene end by 3 bases; junction bases not matched to a gene: 9. The CDR3 here is CASSLAKLAGPKETQYF. CDR3 DNA: TGCGCCAGCAGCTTGGCCAAACTAGCGGGTCCGAAAGAGACCCAGTACTTC.

The chain carries TRBV19 and TRBJ2-1, with 9 bases matching TRBD2. The CDR3 has 14 residues. CDR1 and CDR2 from the germline V gene are LNHDA and SQIVND (reference sequence). V lost 3 bases to trimming and J lost 7 bases; unmatched junction nucleotides: 4. CDR3 sequence reads: CASSIIAGENEQFF. DNA for the CDR3: TGTGCCAGTAGTATCATAGCGGGGGAGAATGAGCAGTTCTTC.

This chain uses TRBV5-4 with TRBJ2-3, with TRBD2 identical over 11 bases. CDR3 length equals 19 residues. Germline loops: CDR1 SGHNT, CDR2 YYREEE (reference sequence). With V trimmed by 4 bases and J by 5 bases, 18 bases remained unmatched. CDR3 loop: CASSLGLASGGKWVDTQYF. The CDR3 DNA reads as TGTGCCAGCAGCCTTGGGCTGGCTAGCGGGGGGAAGTGGGTAGATACGCAGTATTTT.

The V gene is TRBV2, the J gene TRBJ1-2; 7 bases map to TRBD1. V was pared by 9 bases and J by 2 bases, with 15 bases of the junction left unmatched. Germline CDR1 SNHLY, CDR2 FYNNEI. This CDR3 has 16 amino acids. The CDR3 sequence is CARIDVGQSMNYGYTF. CDR3 in DNA: TGTGCCAGAATTGATGTGGGACAGTCGATGAACTATGGCTACACCTTC.

The J gene is TRBJ2-7, the V gene TRBV19; the match to TRBD1 covers 9 bases. The CDR3 extends over 16 amino acids. With 3 bases clipped from V and 4 bases from J, the junction kept 10 bases outside the gene matches. Germline V gene data show CDR1 as LNHDA and CDR2 as SQIVND (reference sequence). In DNA form, the CDR3 reads TGTGCCAGTAGTATGGGAACCGGGACAGGGAGGTACGAGCAGTACTTC. It codes for CASSMGTGTGRYEQYF.

The V gene is TRBV4-2, the J gene TRBJ2-7; perhaps TRBD1 as D (6 bases). V was trimmed by 0 bases and J by 0 bases, leaving 12 bases between them. The CDR3 contains 16 residues. Germline V gives CDR1 LGHNA, CDR2 YNFKEQ. The CDR3 region is CASSQDRGGDSYEQYF. The CDR3 DNA follows: TGTGCCAGCAGCCAAGACAGGGGTGGGGACTCCTACGAGCAGTACTTC.

The chain links TRBV30 to TRBJ1-4; tentative D call: TRBD1 (5 bases). Germline V gene data show CDR1 as GTSNPN and CDR2 as SVGIG (reference sequence). Trimming stripped 0 bases from V and 7 bases from J, with 9 bases between. The CDR3 is 13 amino acids. DNA for the CDR3: TGTGCCTGGAGTGTGGGGGGGTTTGAAAAACTGTTTTTT. It codes for CAWSVGGFEKLFF.

The V and J genes are TRBV7-8 and TRBJ1-5; no reliable D call. The CDR3 contains 18 residues. The germline CDR1 and CDR2 sequences are SGHVS and FQNEAQ. V dropped 5 bases and J dropped 6 bases, with 26 bases sitting between them. The CDR3 DNA reads TGTGCCAGCAGCCCAGGAGGTTTCGGTTTATCGTCTTCTCAGCCCCAGCATTTT. It codes for CASSPGGFGLSSSQPQHF.

A single count supports this clone. The chain combines TRBV11-2 with TRBJ2-1; tentative D call: TRBD1 (6 bases). V was shortened by 5 bases and J by 5 bases, with 13 bases between the two germline ends. CDR3 length equals 14 residues. The germline V gene encodes CDR1 SGHAT and CDR2 FQNNGV. CDR3 nucleotides: TGTGCCAGCAGCACAGTGAGGGGGAACAATGAGCAGTTCTTC. Translation: CASSTVRGNNEQFF.

The chain couples TRBV6-6 to TRBJ2-2; 12 nucleotides agree with TRBD1. The germline gives CDR1 MNHNY, CDR2 SVGAGI (reference sequence). J lost 4 bases, V lost 3 bases, and 3 bases had no gene match. This CDR3 has 16 residues. CDR3 region: CASSYLGQGATGELFF. CDR3 DNA: TGTGCCAGCAGTTATCTGGGACAGGGGGCCACCGGGGAGCTGTTTTTT.

The CDR3 region has the DNA TGTGCCAGCAGCGGCGGGGGGGAGTACCAAGAGACCCAGTACTTC. This translates into CASSGGGEYQETQYF. J is TRBJ2-5 and V is TRBV6-5; 9 bases are shared with TRBD2. The CDR3 extends over 15 amino acids. V lost 6 bases and J lost 0; bases outside the gene matches: 5. The germline V gene encodes CDR1 MNHEY and CDR2 SVGAGI.

The chain joins TRBV5-5 to TRBJ1-1, with 7 bases fitting TRBD1. The junction had 12 bases not matched to a gene; V was cut back by 5 bases and J by 5 bases. Germline V gene data show CDR1 as SGHKS and CDR2 as YYEKEE (reference sequence). There are 15 residues in the CDR3. Here the CDR3 reads CASSVESRGWTEAFF. The CDR3 DNA reads TGTGCCAGCAGTGTTGAATCCAGGGGGTGGACTGAAGCTTTCTTT. The variable domain in full, with the rest retrieved from reference TRBV5-5 and TRBJ1-1, is DAGVTQSPTHLIKTRGQQVTLRCSPISGHKSVSWYQQVLGQGPQFIFQYYEKEERGRGNFPDRFSARQFPNYSSELNVNALLLGDSALYLCASSVESRGWTEAFFGQGTRLTVV.

The rearrangement uses TRBV4-1 and TRBJ1-2; 8 bases are a match to TRBD1. Germline V CDR1 and CDR2: MGHRA, YSYEKL. Trimming took 0 bases from V and 3 from J; bases not matched to a gene: 12. The length of the CDR3 is 18 residues. The CDR3 DNA reads TGCGCCAGCAGCCAAGAAGGACCCGGACAGGGCTCTCACTATGGCTACACCTTC. Its protein is CASSQEGPGQGSHYGYTF.

The rearrangement uses TRBV5-1 and TRBJ1-2; D is possibly TRBD1 (6 bases). This CDR3 has 15 residues. Germline V CDR1 and CDR2: SGHRS, YFSETQ. V was trimmed by 0 bases and J by 6 bases, leaving 15 bases between them. The CDR3 region is CASSLALGQLDGYTF. The DNA of the CDR3 is TGCGCCAGCAGCTTGGCGTTAGGACAGTTGGATGGCTACACCTTC.